This T cell receptor (beta chain) was sequenced for a study of T cell changes during pregnancy in multiple sclerosis. The germline V gene has CDR1 SEHNR and CDR2 FQNEAQ (reference sequence). This CDR3 has 14 amino acids. With 5 bases removed from V and 8 bases from J, the gap between germline ends came to 18 bases. The protocol was immunoSEQ multiplex PCR, while the TCRdb copy is restricted to in-frame clones and leaves out a portion. This repertoire shows some 100,000 clones, roughly nine tenths found once; its top ten account for around 1.2%. This chain uses TRBV7-9 with TRBJ1-2; D possibly corresponds to TRBD1 (5 bases). Here the sequenced sample was peripheral blood, taken in the second trimester of pregnancy. The sequence was obtained from a female donor with multiple sclerosis, enrolled in a pregnancy study. CDR3 in amino acids: CASSPSQGVWGYTF. For the CDR3, the DNA is TGTGCCAGCAGCCCCAGTCAGGGCGTTTGGGGCTACACCTTC.